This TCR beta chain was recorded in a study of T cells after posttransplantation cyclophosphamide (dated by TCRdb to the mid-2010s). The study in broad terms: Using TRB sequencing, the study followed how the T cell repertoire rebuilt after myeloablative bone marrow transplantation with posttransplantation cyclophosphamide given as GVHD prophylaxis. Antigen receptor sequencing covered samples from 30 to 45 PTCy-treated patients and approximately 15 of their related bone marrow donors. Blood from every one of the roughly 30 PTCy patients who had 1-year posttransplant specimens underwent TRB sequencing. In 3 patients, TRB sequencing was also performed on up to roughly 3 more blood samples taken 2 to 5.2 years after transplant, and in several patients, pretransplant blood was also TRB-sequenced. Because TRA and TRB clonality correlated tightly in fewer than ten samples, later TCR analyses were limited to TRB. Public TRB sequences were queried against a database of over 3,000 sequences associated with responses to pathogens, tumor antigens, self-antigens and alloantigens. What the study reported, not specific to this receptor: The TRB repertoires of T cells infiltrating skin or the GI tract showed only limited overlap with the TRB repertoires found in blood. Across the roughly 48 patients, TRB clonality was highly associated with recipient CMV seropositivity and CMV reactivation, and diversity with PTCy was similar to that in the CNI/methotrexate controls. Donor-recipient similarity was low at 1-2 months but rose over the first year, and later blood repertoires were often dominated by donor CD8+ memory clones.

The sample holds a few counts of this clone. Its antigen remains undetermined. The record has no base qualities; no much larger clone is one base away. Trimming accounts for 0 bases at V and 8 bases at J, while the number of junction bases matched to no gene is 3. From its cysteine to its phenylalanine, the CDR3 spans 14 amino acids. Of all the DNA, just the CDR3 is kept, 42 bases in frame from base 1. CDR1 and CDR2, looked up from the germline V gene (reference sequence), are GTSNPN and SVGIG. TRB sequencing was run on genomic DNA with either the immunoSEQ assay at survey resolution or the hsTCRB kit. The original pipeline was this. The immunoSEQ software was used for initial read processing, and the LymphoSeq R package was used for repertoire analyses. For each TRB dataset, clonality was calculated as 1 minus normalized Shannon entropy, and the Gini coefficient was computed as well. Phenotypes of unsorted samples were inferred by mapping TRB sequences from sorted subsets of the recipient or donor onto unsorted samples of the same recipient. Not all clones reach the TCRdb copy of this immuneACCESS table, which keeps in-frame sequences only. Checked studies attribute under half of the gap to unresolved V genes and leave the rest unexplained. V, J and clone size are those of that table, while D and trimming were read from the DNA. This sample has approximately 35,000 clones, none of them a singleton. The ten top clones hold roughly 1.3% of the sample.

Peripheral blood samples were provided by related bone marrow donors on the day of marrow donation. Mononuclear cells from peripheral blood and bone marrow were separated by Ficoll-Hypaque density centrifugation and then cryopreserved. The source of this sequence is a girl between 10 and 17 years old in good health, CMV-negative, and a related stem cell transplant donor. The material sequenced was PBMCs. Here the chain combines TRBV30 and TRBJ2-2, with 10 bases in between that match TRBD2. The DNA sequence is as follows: TGTGCCTGGAGTGTACTAGCGGGATCGGGGGAGCTGTTTTTT. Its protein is CAWSVLAGSGELFF.